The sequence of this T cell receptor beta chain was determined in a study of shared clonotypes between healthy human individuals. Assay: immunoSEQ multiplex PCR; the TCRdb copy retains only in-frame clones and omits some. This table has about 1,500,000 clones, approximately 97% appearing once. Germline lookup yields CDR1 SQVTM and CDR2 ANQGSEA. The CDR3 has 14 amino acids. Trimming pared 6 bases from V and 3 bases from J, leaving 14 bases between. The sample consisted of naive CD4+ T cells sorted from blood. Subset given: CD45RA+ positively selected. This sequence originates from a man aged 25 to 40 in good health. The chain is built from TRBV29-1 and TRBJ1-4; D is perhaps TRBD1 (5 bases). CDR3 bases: TGCAGCGTCACCCTCGGGGGATCTAATGAAAAACTGTTTTTT. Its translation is CSVTLGGSNEKLFF.